The 27 T cell receptor beta chains presented below share a single source sample, sequenced in a study of shared clonotypes between healthy human individuals. Clones were read by immunoSEQ multiplex PCR, and TCRdb kept only the in-frame ones, dropping some. The sample carries about 980,000 clones, 76% recorded once. Input material: memory CD4+ T cells sorted from blood. Subset in this sample: CD45RA-negative fraction. The receptors were gathered from a man younger than 30 in good health.

V is TRBV5-6 and J is TRBJ1-5; no clear D gene. Germline values: CDR1 SGHDT, CDR2 YYEEEE. The CDR3 has 12 amino acids. Trimming stripped 4 bases from V and 5 bases from J, with 7 bases between. CDR3 region: CASSRLDQPQHF. The DNA of the CDR3 is TGTGCCAGCAGCCGACTTGATCAGCCCCAGCATTTT.

The genes are TRBV5-1 and TRBJ2-2, with D perhaps matching TRBD1 (5 bases). From germline, CDR1 is SGHRS and CDR2 YFSETQ. Trimming removed 7 bases from V and 5 bases from J, with 12 bases in between. This CDR3 spans 13 amino acids. The CDR3: CASGLQETGELFF. Here the CDR3 DNA reads TGCGCCAGCGGCCTACAGGAAACCGGGGAGCTGTTTTTT.

The chain employs TRBV7-2 and TRBJ2-1; TRBD2 matches at 9 bases. CDR3 size: 14 residues. With V trimmed by 5 bases and J by 9 bases, 8 bases remained unmatched. CDR1 SGHTA and CDR2 FQGNSA come from the germline V gene. The CDR3 region is CASSPLAGPREQFF. CDR3 in DNA: TGTGCCAGCAGCCCTCTAGCGGGGCCCCGTGAGCAGTTCTTC. Variable domain in full (rest from reference TRBV7-2 and TRBJ2-1): GAGVSQSPSNKVTEKGKDVELRCDPISGHTALYWYRQSLGQGLEFLIYFQGNSAPDKSGLPSDRFSAERTGGSVSTLTIQRTQQEDSAVYLCASSPLAGPREQFFGPGTRLTVL.

The rearrangement uses TRBV10-1 and TRBJ2-3, with TRBD2 identical over 13 bases. After removal of 3 bases from V and 2 bases from J, the junction contained 2 bases not matched to a gene. Germline CDR1 is WNHNN and CDR2 is SYGVQD (reference sequence). The CDR3 spans 16 residues. The CDR3 loop reads CASSELAGGTTDTQYF. CDR3 DNA sequence: TGCGCCAGCAGTGAACTAGCGGGAGGGACCACAGATACGCAGTATTTT.

This chain links TRBV6-6 with TRBJ2-7; no definite D call. The V and J ends lost 2 bases and 2 bases respectively, with 13 bases between them. This CDR3 comprises 15 residues. Germline CDR1 MNHNY, CDR2 SVGAGI (reference sequence). The CDR3 sequence: CASSYAVRQPYEQYF. CDR3 nucleotides: TGTGCCAGCAGTTACGCGGTCAGGCAACCCTACGAGCAGTACTTC.

V and J are TRBV30 and TRBJ2-3; possibly TRBD1 for D (7 bases). The CDR3 covers 12 residues. Trimming removed 4 bases from V and 6 bases from J, with 11 bases in between. Germline lookup yields CDR1 GTSNPN and CDR2 SVGIG (reference sequence). DNA of the CDR3: TGTGCCTGGAAGGCAGGGGGGGATACGCAGTATTTT. It is translated as CAWKAGGDTQYF. The whole variable domain, filled in from reference TRBV30 and TRBJ2-3, reads SQTIHQWPATLVQPVGSPLSLECTVEGTSNPNLYWYRQAAGRGLQLLFYSVGIGQISSEVPQNLSASRPQDRQFILSSKKLLLSDSGFYLCAWKAGGDTQYFGPGTRLTVL.

The V and J genes are TRBV19 and TRBJ2-7, with TRBD1 matching over 9 bases. The CDR3 consists of 14 residues. Germline CDR1 LNHDA, CDR2 SQIVND (reference sequence). With 10 bases clipped from V and 2 bases from J, the junction kept 9 bases outside the gene matches. The CDR3 loop is CAIPDRGFAYEQYF. The DNA of the CDR3 is TGTGCCATTCCCGACAGGGGGTTTGCCTACGAGCAGTACTTC. Filled out from reference TRBV19 and TRBJ2-7, the complete variable domain reads DGGITQSPKYLFRKEGQNVTLSCEQNLNHDAMYWYRQDPGQGLRLIYYSQIVNDFQKGDIAEGYSVSREKKESFPLTVTSAQKNPTAFYLCAIPDRGFAYEQYFGPGTRLTVT.

CDR3 sequence (DNA): TGTGCCTGGAGCGCCCAGGTCCAAGAGACCCAGTACTTC. Its protein is CAWSAQVQETQYF. The V call is TRBV30, the J call TRBJ2-5; D is uncertain. The CDR3 loop spans 13 amino acids. CDR1 GTSNPN and CDR2 SVGIG come from the germline V gene (reference sequence). The V and J ends lost 3 bases and 1 base respectively, with 9 bases between them.

The rearrangement joins TRBV2 to TRBJ2-2; 13 bases fit TRBD2. The CDR3 has 15 residues. V lost 6 bases and J lost 6; bases outside the gene matches: 4. In germline, CDR1 is SNHLY, CDR2 FYNNEI. This chain's CDR3 is CASRGTSGVAGELFF. The CDR3 region has the DNA TGTGCCAGCAGAGGGACTAGCGGGGTGGCCGGGGAGCTGTTTTTT.

The chain is built from TRBV4-1 and TRBJ2-3; TRBD2 matches at 13 bases. The germline V gene encodes CDR1 MGHRA and CDR2 YSYEKL. This CDR3 is built from 16 residues. With V trimmed by 4 bases and J by 4 bases, 5 bases remained unmatched. The CDR3 region is CASSPLAGGLADTQYF. CDR3 sequence (DNA): TGCGCCAGCAGCCCACTAGCGGGGGGGTTGGCAGATACGCAGTATTTT.

V usage is TRBV10-3 and J usage is TRBJ2-1, with 8 positions matching TRBD2. The CDR3 runs to 14 residues. Germline V CDR1 and CDR2: ENHRY, SYGVKD. Trimming cost V 10 bases and J 3 bases; bases outside gene matches: 8. Here the CDR3 DNA reads TGTGCCACCGAGCGGGAGAGGGGCTACAATGAGCAGTTCTTC. It codes for CATERERGYNEQFF.

V usage is TRBV27 and J usage is TRBJ2-3; 9 bases match TRBD2. Trimming at V came to 5 bases and at J to 2 bases, leaving 11 bases not matched to a gene. The CDR3 loop spans 17 amino acids. Per the germline V gene, CDR1 is MNHEY and CDR2 is SMNVEV (reference sequence). The CDR3 here is CASSPVRASGITDTQYF. The DNA for the CDR3 is TGTGCCAGCAGTCCCGTTCGGGCTAGCGGGATCACAGATACGCAGTATTTT.

As concerns this clone: The identical CDR3 is also encoded by other nucleotide sequences in the sample. The chain carries TRBV6-6 and TRBJ1-5; D possibly corresponds to TRBD1 (5 bases). The CDR3 contains 13 residues. In germline, CDR1 is MNHNY, CDR2 SVGAGI (reference sequence). Trimming took off 6 bases at V and 2 bases at J, with 8 bases between the two ends. Written as DNA, the CDR3 is TGTGCCAGCAGCACGACAGGCAATCAGCCCCAGCATTTT. This encodes CASSTTGNQPQHF.

The chain links TRBV6-6 to TRBJ1-5; D call uncertain. The ends were cut back, 0 bases at V and 4 bases at J, with 7 bases in the middle. Germline loops: CDR1 MNHNY, CDR2 SVGAGI (reference sequence). The CDR3 runs to 14 residues. The CDR3 reads CASSYSVRNQPQHF. DNA for the CDR3: TGTGCCAGCAGTTACTCGGTCAGAAATCAGCCCCAGCATTTT.

Comments on this clone: The identical CDR3 is also encoded by other nucleotide sequences in the sample. The chain has TRBV7-2 and TRBJ2-7; 12 bases match TRBD1. V dropped 5 bases and J dropped 2; count of bases not matched to a gene: 4. This CDR3 has 15 residues. The germline V gene encodes CDR1 SGHTA and CDR2 FQGNSA. CDR3 amino acids: CASSPGQGATYEQYF. CDR3 in DNA: TGTGCCAGCAGCCCGGGACAGGGGGCTACCTACGAGCAGTACTTC.

V and J are TRBV10-3 and TRBJ1-5; a weak D match, TRBD1 (5 bases). The CDR3 runs to 12 residues. Germline CDR1 and CDR2: ENHRY and SYGVKD. V lost 2 bases to trimming and J lost 8 bases, with 7 bases between them. CDR3 residues: CAISEAGEPQHF. In DNA form, the CDR3 reads TGTGCCATCAGTGAGGCGGGGGAGCCCCAGCATTTT.

The CDR3 reads CASSYQGAPYEQYF. CDR3 coding DNA: TGTGCCAGCAGTTACCAGGGGGCGCCCTACGAGCAGTACTTC. The genes are TRBV6-5 and TRBJ2-7; TRBD1 agrees at 8 bases. This CDR3 spans 14 amino acids. V gave up 2 bases and J gave up 2 bases; unmatched junction bases: 2. From germline, CDR1 is MNHEY and CDR2 SVGAGI.

The chain combines TRBV1 with TRBJ2-7; no DNA check was done on the table's D call, TRBD1. TRBV1 counts as a pseudogene. This CDR3 spans 17 amino acids. The CDR3: CTSSLRGPGQSSYEQYF. In nucleotides, the CDR3 is TGCACCAGCAGCCTACGAGGACCGGGACAGAGCTCCTACGAGCAGTACTTC.

The rearrangement joins TRBV19 to TRBJ1-1; 9 bases map to TRBD1. Germline values: CDR1 LNHDA, CDR2 SQIVND (reference sequence). The CDR3 consists of 15 residues. V lost 7 bases and J lost 2; bases outside the gene matches: 8. CDR3 region: CASKTHRGHNTEAFF. CDR3 sequence (DNA): TGTGCCAGTAAAACCCACAGGGGGCATAACACTGAAGCTTTCTTT.

This chain uses TRBV19 with TRBJ2-1; D gene uncertain. V lost 1 base to trimming and J lost 12 bases, with 13 bases between them. CDR1 and CDR2 from the germline V gene are LNHDA and SQIVND (reference sequence). The length of the CDR3 is 13 residues. The CDR3 is CASSIGTPPVQFF. The CDR3, as DNA: TGTGCCAGTAGTATAGGGACCCCCCCGGTGCAGTTCTTC.

This clone was detected only a few times. The chain recombines TRBV7-9 with TRBJ2-7, with 10 bases that match TRBD1. The germline gives CDR1 SEHNR, CDR2 FQNEAQ (reference sequence). The CDR3 is made up of 15 amino acids. V dropped 7 bases and J dropped 2; count of bases not matched to a gene: 8. CDR3 loop: CASTEGGQGPYEQYF. CDR3 nucleotide sequence: TGTGCCAGCACCGAGGGGGGACAGGGGCCCTACGAGCAGTACTTC.

The J gene is TRBJ1-2, the V gene TRBV7-6; D call uncertain. The CDR3 is 14 amino acids. Trimming removed 1 base from V and 4 bases from J, with 10 bases in between. Germline V gene data show CDR1 as SGHVS and CDR2 as FNYEAQ. CDR3 region: CASSLGGLGYGYTF. The DNA of the CDR3 is TGTGCCAGCAGCTTAGGCGGGTTGGGCTATGGCTACACCTTC.

The chain combines TRBV30 with TRBJ1-1; D might be TRBD1 (6 bases). Trimming pared 8 bases from V and 4 bases from J, leaving 14 bases between. The CDR3 runs to 12 residues. Germline lookup yields CDR1 GTSNPN and CDR2 SVGIG (reference sequence). The CDR3 loop is CAMDEGGTEAFF. The CDR3 DNA is TGTGCCATGGATGAGGGGGGCACTGAAGCTTTCTTT.

The chain uses TRBV10-3 and TRBJ1-6; D possibly corresponds to TRBD1 (6 bases). This CDR3 has 16 amino acids. V was clipped by 3 bases and J by 7 bases, with 16 bases between them. Germline-derived CDR1 and CDR2 are ENHRY and SYGVKD. The DNA for the CDR3 is TGTGCCATCAGTGAAGGGGGGACGTCTGGGAATTCACCCCTCCACTTT. Translation gives CAISEGGTSGNSPLHF.

The J gene is TRBJ1-5, the V gene TRBV14; tentatively, D is TRBD1 (5 bases). CDR1 and CDR2 from the germline V gene are SGHDN and FVKESK. This CDR3 region has 15 residues. Trimming took off 4 bases at V and 3 bases at J, with 13 bases between the two ends. The CDR3 sequence: CASSLYGTANQPQHF. The CDR3 nucleotides read TGTGCCAGCAGCCTTTATGGGACTGCCAATCAGCCCCAGCATTTT.

On this clone: The sample holds other DNA sequences that translate to the same CDR3. The V gene is TRBV6-5, the J gene TRBJ2-7; 7 nucleotides align to TRBD1. This CDR3 spans 12 amino acids. With 6 bases clipped from V and 4 bases from J, the junction kept 3 bases outside the gene matches. Germline loops: CDR1 MNHEY, CDR2 SVGAGI. The CDR3 protein is CASSLRGYEQYF. CDR3 bases: TGTGCCAGCAGCCTCAGGGGGTACGAGCAGTACTTC.

The chain links TRBV10-3 to TRBJ2-7, with D possibly being TRBD2 (6 bases). Germline V lookup: CDR1 ENHRY, CDR2 SYGVKD. Between the trimmed V and J ends, which lost 4 bases and 3 bases, there was a span of 13 bases. This CDR3 region has 14 residues. In DNA form, the CDR3 reads TGTGCCATCAGTGCCCAGGAGGGTCTCTACGAGCAGTACTTC. It encodes CAISAQEGLYEQYF.